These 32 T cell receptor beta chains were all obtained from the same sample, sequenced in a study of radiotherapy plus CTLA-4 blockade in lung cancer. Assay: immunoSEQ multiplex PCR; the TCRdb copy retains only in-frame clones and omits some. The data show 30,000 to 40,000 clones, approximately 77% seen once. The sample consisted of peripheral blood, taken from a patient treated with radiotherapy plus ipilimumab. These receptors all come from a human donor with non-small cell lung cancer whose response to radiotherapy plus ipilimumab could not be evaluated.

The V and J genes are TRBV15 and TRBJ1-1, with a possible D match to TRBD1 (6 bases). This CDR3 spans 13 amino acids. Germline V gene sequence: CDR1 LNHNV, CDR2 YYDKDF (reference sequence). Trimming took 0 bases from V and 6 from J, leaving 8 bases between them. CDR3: CATSRDRTAEAFF. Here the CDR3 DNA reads TGTGCCACCAGCAGAGACCGGACAGCTGAAGCTTTCTTT.

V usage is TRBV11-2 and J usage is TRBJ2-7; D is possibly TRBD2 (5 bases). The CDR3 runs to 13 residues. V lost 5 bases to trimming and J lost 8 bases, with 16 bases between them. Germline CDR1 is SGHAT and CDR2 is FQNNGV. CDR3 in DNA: TGTGCCAGCAGCACCCAAGTGACTAATCAGCAGTACTTC. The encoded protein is CASSTQVTNQQYF.

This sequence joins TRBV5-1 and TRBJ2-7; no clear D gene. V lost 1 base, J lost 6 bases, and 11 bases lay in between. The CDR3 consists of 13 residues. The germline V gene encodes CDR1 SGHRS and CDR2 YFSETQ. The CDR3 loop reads CASSLSGQVEQYF. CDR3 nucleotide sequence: TGCGCCAGCAGCTTGAGTGGGCAGGTCGAGCAGTACTTC.

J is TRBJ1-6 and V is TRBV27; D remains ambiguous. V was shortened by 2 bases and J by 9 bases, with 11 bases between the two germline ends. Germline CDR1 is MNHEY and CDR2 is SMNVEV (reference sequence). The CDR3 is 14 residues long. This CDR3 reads CASSLNGLGSPLHF. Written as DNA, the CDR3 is TGTGCCAGCAGTTTAAACGGACTTGGTTCACCCCTCCACTTT.

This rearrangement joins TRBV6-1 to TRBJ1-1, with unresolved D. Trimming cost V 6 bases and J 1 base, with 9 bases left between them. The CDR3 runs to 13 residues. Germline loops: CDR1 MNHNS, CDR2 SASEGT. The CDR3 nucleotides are TGTGCCAGCAGGTTACATGGGAACACTGAAGCTTTCTTT. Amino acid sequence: CASRLHGNTEAFF.

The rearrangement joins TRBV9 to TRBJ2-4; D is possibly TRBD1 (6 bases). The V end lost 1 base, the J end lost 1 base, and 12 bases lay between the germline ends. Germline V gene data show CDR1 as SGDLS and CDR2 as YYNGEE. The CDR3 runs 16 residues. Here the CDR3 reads CASSVSGAMAKNIQYF. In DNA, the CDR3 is TGTGCCAGCAGCGTATCAGGGGCTATGGCCAAAAACATTCAGTACTTC.

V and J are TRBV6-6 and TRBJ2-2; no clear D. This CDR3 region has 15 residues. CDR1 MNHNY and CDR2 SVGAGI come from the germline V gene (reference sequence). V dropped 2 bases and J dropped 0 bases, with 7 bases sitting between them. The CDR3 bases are TGTGCCAGCAGTTACGCGCGCTCGAACACCGGGGAGCTGTTTTTT. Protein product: CASSYARSNTGELFF.

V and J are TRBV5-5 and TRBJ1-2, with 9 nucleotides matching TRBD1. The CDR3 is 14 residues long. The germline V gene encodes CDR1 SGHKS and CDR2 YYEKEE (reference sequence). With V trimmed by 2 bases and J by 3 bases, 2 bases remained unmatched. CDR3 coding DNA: TGTGCCAGCAGCTTAGGACAGGGGCACTATGGCTACACCTTC. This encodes CASSLGQGHYGYTF.

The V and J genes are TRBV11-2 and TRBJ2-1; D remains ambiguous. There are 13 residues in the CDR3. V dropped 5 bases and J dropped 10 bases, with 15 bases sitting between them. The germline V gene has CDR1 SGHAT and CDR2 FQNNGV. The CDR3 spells CASSRPSPREQFF. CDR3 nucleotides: TGTGCCAGCAGCCGTCCTTCCCCGCGCGAGCAGTTCTTC.

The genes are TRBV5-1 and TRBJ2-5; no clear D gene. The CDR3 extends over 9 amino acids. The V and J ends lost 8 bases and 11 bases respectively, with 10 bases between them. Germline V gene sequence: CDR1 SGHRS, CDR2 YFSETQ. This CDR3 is CARKSEQYF. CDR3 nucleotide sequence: TGCGCCAGGAAAAGTGAGCAGTACTTC. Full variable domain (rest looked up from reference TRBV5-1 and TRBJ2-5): KAGVTQTPRYLIKTRGQQVTLSCSPISGHRSVSWYQQTPGQGLQFLFEYFSETQRNKGNFPGRFSGRQFSNSRSEMNVSTLELGDSALYLCARKSEQYFGPGTRLLVL.

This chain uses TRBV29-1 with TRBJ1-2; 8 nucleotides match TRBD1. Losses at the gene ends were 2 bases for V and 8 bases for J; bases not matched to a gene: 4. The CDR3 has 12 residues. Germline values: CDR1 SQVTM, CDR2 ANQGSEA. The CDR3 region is CSVESSGGGYTF. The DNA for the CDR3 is TGCAGCGTTGAATCGTCAGGGGGCGGCTACACCTTC.

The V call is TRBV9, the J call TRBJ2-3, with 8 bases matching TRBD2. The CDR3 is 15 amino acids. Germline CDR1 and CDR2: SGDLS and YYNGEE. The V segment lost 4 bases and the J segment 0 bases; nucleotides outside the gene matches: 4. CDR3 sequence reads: CASSPLAGSTDTQYF. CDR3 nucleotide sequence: TGTGCCAGCAGCCCGTTAGCGGGGAGCACAGATACGCAGTATTTT.

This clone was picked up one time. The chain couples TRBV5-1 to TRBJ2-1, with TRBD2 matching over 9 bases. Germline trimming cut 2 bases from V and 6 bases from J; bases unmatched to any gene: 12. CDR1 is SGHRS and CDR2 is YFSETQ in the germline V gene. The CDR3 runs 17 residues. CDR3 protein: CASSLSPAGGLRNEQFF. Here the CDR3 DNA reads TGCGCCAGCAGCTTATCTCCAGCGGGAGGACTACGCAATGAGCAGTTCTTC.

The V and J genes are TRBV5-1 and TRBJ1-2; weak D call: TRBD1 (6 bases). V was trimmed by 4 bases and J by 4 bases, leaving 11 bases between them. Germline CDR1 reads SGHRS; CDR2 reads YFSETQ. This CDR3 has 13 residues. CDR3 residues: CASSPRDIYGYTF. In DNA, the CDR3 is TGCGCCAGCAGCCCCCGGGACATCTATGGCTACACCTTC.

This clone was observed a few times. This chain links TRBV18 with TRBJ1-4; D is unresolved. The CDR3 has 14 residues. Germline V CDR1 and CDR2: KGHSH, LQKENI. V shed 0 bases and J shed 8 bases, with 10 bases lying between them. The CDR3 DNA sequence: TGTGCCAGCTCACCACCAGGATCCGGGGAAAAACTGTTTTTT. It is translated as CASSPPGSGEKLFF.

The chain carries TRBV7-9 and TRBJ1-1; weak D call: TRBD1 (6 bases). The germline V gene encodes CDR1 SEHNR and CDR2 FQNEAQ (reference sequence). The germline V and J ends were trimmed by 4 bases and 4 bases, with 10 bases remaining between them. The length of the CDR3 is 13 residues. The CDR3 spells CASSSQGSTEAFF. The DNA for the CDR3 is TGTGCCAGCAGCTCACAGGGAAGCACTGAAGCTTTCTTT.

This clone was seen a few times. The CDR3: CASSLGGEKTYEQYF. In DNA form, the CDR3 reads TGTGCCAGCAGCTTGGGGGGGGAGAAGACCTACGAGCAGTACTTC. The chain has TRBV5-8 and TRBJ2-7; D perhaps matches TRBD2 (6 bases). Germline CDR1 and CDR2: SGHTS and YDEGEE. This CDR3 is 15 amino acids long. Trimming left V 0 bases short and J 2 bases short, with 12 bases between. The full variable domain, in which reference TRBV5-8 and TRBJ2-7 provide the parts outside the CDR3, is EAGVTQSPTHLIKTRGQQATLRCSPISGHTSVYWYQQALGLGLQFLLWYDEGEERNRGNFPPRFSGRQFPNYSSELNVNALELEDSALYLCASSLGGEKTYEQYFGPGTRLTVT.

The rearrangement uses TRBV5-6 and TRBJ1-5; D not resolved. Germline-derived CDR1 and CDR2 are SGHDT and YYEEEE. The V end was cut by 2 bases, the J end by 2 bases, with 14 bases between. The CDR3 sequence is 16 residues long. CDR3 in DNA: TGTGCCAGCAGCTTAAGGTCTCGACAAGGCAATCAGCCCCAGCATTTT. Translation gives CASSLRSRQGNQPQHF.

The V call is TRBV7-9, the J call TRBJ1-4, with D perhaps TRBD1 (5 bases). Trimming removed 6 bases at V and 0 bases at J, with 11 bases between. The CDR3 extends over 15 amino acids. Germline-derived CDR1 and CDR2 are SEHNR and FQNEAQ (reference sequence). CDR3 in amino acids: CASSPDSATNEKLFF. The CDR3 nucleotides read TGTGCCAGCAGTCCAGACAGCGCAACTAATGAAAAACTGTTTTTT.

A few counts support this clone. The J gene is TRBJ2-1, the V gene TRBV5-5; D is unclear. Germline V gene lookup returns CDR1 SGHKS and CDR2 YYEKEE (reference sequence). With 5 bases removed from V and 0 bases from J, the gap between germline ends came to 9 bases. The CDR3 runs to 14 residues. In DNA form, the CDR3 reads TGTGCCAGCAGAGAGTTGTCCTCCTACAATGAGCAGTTCTTC. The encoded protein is CASRELSSYNEQFF.

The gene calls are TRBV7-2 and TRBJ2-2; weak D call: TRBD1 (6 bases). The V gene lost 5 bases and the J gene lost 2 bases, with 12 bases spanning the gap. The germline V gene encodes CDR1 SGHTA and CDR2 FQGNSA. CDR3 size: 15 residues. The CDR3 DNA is TGTGCCAGCAGCCTACAGGGTTTTAACACCGGGGAGCTGTTTTTT. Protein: CASSLQGFNTGELFF.

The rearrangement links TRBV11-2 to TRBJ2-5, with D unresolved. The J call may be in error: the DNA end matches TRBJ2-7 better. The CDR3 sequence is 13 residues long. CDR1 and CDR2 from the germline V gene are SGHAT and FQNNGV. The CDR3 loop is CASSLDPWYEQYF. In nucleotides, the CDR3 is TGTGCCAGCAGCTTAGATCCCTGGTACGAGCAGTACTTC.

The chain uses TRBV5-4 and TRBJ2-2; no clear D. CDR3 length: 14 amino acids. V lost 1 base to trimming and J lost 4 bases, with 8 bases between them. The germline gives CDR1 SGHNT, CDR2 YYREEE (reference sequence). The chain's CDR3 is CASSLRSSTGELFF. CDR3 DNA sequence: TGTGCCAGCAGCTTGCGTAGCAGCACCGGGGAGCTGTTTTTT.

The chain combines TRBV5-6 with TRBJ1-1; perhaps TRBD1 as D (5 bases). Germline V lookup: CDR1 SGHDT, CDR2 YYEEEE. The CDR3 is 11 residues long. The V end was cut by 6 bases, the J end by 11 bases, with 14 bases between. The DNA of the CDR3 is TGTGCCAGCACCAAGGGGATCCGGGCTTTCTTT. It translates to CASTKGIRAFF.

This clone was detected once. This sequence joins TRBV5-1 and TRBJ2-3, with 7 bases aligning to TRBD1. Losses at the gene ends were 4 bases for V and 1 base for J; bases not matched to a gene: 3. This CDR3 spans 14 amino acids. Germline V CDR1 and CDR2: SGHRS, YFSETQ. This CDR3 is CASSPGQGTDTQYF. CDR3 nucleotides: TGCGCCAGCAGCCCTGGACAGGGCACAGATACGCAGTATTTT.

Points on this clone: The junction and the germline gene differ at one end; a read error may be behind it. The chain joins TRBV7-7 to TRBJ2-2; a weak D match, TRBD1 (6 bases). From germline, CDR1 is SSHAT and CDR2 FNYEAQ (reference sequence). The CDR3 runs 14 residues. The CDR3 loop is CASSLDRNTGELFF. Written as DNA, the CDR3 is TGTGCTAGCAGCCTGGACAGAAACACCGGGGAGCTGTTTTTT.

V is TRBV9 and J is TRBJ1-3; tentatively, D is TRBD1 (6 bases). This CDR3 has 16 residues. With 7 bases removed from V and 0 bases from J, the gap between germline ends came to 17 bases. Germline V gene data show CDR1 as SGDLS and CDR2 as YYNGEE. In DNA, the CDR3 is TGTGCCAGCGGGAATCCGGGACACCTCTCTGGAAACACCATATATTTT. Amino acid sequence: CASGNPGHLSGNTIYF.

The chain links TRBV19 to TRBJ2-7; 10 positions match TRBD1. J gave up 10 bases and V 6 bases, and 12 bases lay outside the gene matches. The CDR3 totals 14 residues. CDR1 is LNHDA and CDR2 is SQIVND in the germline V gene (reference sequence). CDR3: CASSLPGTGVKQYF. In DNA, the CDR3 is TGTGCCAGTAGCCTTCCTGGGACAGGGGTAAAACAGTACTTC.

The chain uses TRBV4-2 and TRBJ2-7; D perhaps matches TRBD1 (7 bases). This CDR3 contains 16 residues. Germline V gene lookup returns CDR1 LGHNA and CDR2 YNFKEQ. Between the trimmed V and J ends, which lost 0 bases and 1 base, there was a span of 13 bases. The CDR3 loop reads CASSQDGGGSSYEQYF. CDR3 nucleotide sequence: TGTGCCAGCAGCCAAGATGGAGGGGGCTCTTCCTACGAGCAGTACTTC.

The CDR3 region has the DNA TGTGCCATCAGTCAACAGGGGGCGCGGGAAAAACTGTTTTTT. This gives the protein CAISQQGAREKLFF. The chain carries TRBV10-3 and TRBJ1-4; 9 positions agree with TRBD1. J lost 8 bases, V lost 5 bases, and 6 bases had no gene match. Germline CDR1 and CDR2: ENHRY and SYGVKD. CDR3 size: 14 residues.

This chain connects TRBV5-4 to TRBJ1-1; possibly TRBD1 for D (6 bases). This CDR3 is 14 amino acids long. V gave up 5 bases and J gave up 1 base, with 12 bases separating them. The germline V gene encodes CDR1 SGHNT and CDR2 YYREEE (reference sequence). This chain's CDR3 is CASRPQGQNTEAFF. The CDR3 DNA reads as TGTGCCAGCAGGCCCCAGGGGCAGAACACTGAAGCTTTCTTT.

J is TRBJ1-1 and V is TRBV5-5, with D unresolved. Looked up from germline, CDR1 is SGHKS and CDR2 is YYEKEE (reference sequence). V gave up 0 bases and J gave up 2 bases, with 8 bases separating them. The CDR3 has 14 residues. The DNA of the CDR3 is TGTGCCAGCAGCTTGGCCCCGGTAAACACTGAAGCTTTCTTT. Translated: CASSLAPVNTEAFF.